These T cell receptor beta chains were read from a single sample in a study of OX40 agonist ivuxolimab in advanced cancers. The data were produced by immunoSEQ multiplex PCR, yet TCRdb's version contains in-frame clones alone and is incomplete. The repertoire holds around 50,000 clones, with about 83% as singletons. The sequenced sample was CD4+ or CD8+ T cells sorted from blood, obtained in a trial of the OX40 agonist ivuxolimab. These receptors all come from an adult with an advanced solid tumor such as melanoma, head and neck, liver or kidney cancer. The CDR3 runs from the conserved cysteine through the conserved F or W. The D gene is left open where the match is weak. Expanded clones are given a class, and other clones once, few, many or no size at all.

j_gene: TRBJ2-3; abundance: .; v_gene: TRBV11-3; d_gene: .; CDR3aa: CASSSRTDLASDTQYF; CDR3nt: TGTGCCAGCAGCTCCCGGACAGACCTGGCCTCAGATACGCAGTATTTT
j_gene: TRBJ1-1; abundance: .; v_gene: TRBV7-2; d_gene: .; CDR3aa: CASSGSGVNTEAFF; CDR3nt: TGTGCCAGCAGCGGATCAGGGGTTAACACTGAAGCTTTCTTT
j_gene: TRBJ2-3; abundance: .; v_gene: TRBV5-4; d_gene: TRBD2; CDR3aa: CASSYPEREPTDTQYF; CDR3nt: TGTGCCAGCAGCTACCCGGAGCGGGAGCCCACAGATACGCAGTATTTT
j_gene: TRBJ2-3; abundance: .; v_gene: TRBV7-2; d_gene: TRBD2; CDR3aa: CASSGGTSATDTQYF; CDR3nt: TGTGCCAGCAGCGGAGGGACTAGCGCCACAGATACGCAGTATTTT
j_gene: TRBJ2-4; abundance: .; v_gene: TRBV18; d_gene: .; CDR3aa: CASSPAKGVNIQYF; CDR3nt: TGTGCCAGCTCACCAGCGAAAGGGGTGAACATTCAGTACTTC
j_gene: TRBJ1-1; abundance: once; v_gene: TRBV7-2; d_gene: .; CDR3aa: CASSSLQGKVEGTEAFF; CDR3nt: TGTGCCAGCAGCTCGCTCCAGGGTAAGGTTGAGGGCACTGAAGCTTTCTTT
j_gene: TRBJ1-2; abundance: once; v_gene: TRBV6-1; d_gene: .; CDR3aa: CASSEARGQIYGYTF; CDR3nt: TGTGCCAGCAGTGAAGCGCGAGGACAGATCTACGGCTACACCTTC
j_gene: TRBJ1-2; abundance: .; v_gene: TRBV11-2; d_gene: TRBD1; CDR3aa: CASSLDGGTASQGSYGYTF; CDR3nt: TGTGCCAGCAGCTTAGACGGCGGGACAGCCTCTCAAGGGTCCTATGGCTACACCTTC
j_gene: TRBJ2-4; abundance: .; v_gene: TRBV7-2; d_gene: TRBD1; CDR3aa: CASSRSGQKNIQYF; CDR3nt: TGTGCCAGCAGCCGCTCGGGACAGAAAAACATTCAGTACTTC
j_gene: TRBJ2-7; abundance: .; v_gene: TRBV11-2; d_gene: TRBD1; CDR3aa: CASSPHRGSYEQYF; CDR3nt: TGTGCCAGCAGCCCTCACAGGGGTTCCTACGAGCAGTACTTC
j_gene: TRBJ1-6; abundance: .; v_gene: TRBV9; d_gene: TRBD1; CDR3aa: CASSVAGQHDSPLHF; CDR3nt: TGTGCCAGCAGCGTAGCGGGACAGCACGATTCACCCCTCCACTTT
j_gene: TRBJ1-1; abundance: few; v_gene: TRBV4-1; d_gene: TRBD1; CDR3aa: CASSLRDRGQSEAFF; CDR3nt: TGCGCCAGCAGCCTACGGGACAGGGGGCAATCTGAAGCTTTCTTT
j_gene: TRBJ2-3; abundance: medium-sized; v_gene: TRBV15; d_gene: TRBD1; CDR3aa: CATSRDRGTGTDTQYF; CDR3nt: TGTGCCACCAGCAGAGATCGCGGGACAGGAACAGATACGCAGTATTTT
j_gene: TRBJ2-5; abundance: once; v_gene: TRBV6-5; d_gene: TRBD1; CDR3aa: CASSTGGGETQYF; CDR3nt: TGTGCCAGCAGCACAGGGGGAGGCGAGACCCAGTACTTC
j_gene: TRBJ2-7; abundance: .; v_gene: TRBV6-5; d_gene: .; CDR3aa: CASSYGGVETYEQYF; CDR3nt: TGTGCCAGCAGTTACGGAGGGGTGGAAACCTACGAGCAGTACTTC
j_gene: TRBJ1-4; abundance: .; v_gene: TRBV25-1; d_gene: TRBD1; CDR3aa: CASSGFRGQSEKLFF; CDR3nt: TGTGCCAGCAGTGGGTTTAGGGGGCAAAGTGAAAAACTGTTTTTT
j_gene: TRBJ2-3; abundance: few; v_gene: TRBV19; d_gene: .; CDR3aa: CASSMGGGSTDTQYF; CDR3nt: TGTGCCAGTAGTATGGGTGGGGGAAGCACAGATACGCAGTATTTT
j_gene: TRBJ1-5; abundance: .; v_gene: TRBV6-1; d_gene: .; CDR3aa: CASSPGSTYEPQHF; CDR3nt: TGTGCCAGCAGTCCAGGAAGTACGTACGAGCCCCAGCATTTT
j_gene: TRBJ2-5; abundance: .; v_gene: TRBV29-1; d_gene: .; CDR3aa: CSVPGLNQETQYF; CDR3nt: TGCAGCGTTCCTGGACTTAACCAAGAGACCCAGTACTTC
j_gene: TRBJ1-2; abundance: .; v_gene: TRBV21-1; d_gene: .; CDR3aa: CASTEFLTF; CDR3nt: TGTGCCAGCACCGAGTTTCTCACCTTC